The TCR beta chain described here comes from a study of cytomegalovirus exposure and HLA in healthy donors. 60 Vbeta and 13 Jbeta primers were used in PCR. Generated by immunoSEQ multiplex PCR, the TCRdb table keeps only in-frame clones and is missing some. The repertoire holds 150,000 to 200,000 clones, with over 70% as singletons. This CDR3 has 15 residues. Germline CDR1 and CDR2: SGHNT and YYREEE (reference sequence). V shed 4 bases, J shed 0 bases, and the junction held 7 bases outside the gene matches. In this sample, this clone turned up once. The V gene is TRBV5-4, the J gene TRBJ2-7; 7 bases line up with TRBD1. This receptor was identified in a woman in her thirties or forties in good health and CMV-seropositive. The sequencing sample was made of PBMCs. CDR3 in DNA: TGTGCCAGCAGCGGGGTGGGGACAGCCTCCTACGAGCAGTACTTC. This encodes CASSGVGTASYEQYF.